The 29 T cell receptor beta chains listed next were all sequenced from one sample in a study of cytomegalovirus exposure and HLA in healthy donors. PCR was performed using 60 Vbeta and 13 Jbeta primers. Assay: immunoSEQ multiplex PCR; the TCRdb copy retains only in-frame clones and omits some. This sample yields some 130,000 clones, of which approximately 80% are seen a single time; around 2.2% belongs to the top ten. Material for sequencing was PBMCs. These receptors were taken from a man aged 30 to 39 in good health and CMV-seronegative.

Note on this clone: Germline is not matched at one junction end, which may reflect a read error. The rearrangement links TRBV11-3 to TRBJ1-1; 10 nucleotides match TRBD1. The CDR3 has 15 amino acids. Germline lookup yields CDR1 SGHNT and CDR2 YENEEA. The CDR3 is CASTLGDGTGEEAFF. In DNA, the CDR3 is TGTGCCAGCACCTTAGGGGATGGGACAGGGGAAGAAGCTTTCTTT.

The chain joins TRBV28 to TRBJ2-5; a possible D gene is TRBD2 (5 bases). CDR1 and CDR2 (germline): MDHEN, SYDVKM. V dropped 5 bases and J dropped 0 bases, with 16 bases sitting between them. CDR3 length: 16 residues. CDR3 nucleotides: TGTGCCAGCAGTACAACAGCGGAACATTACCAAGAGACCCAGTACTTC. Translating it yields CASSTTAEHYQETQYF.

The CDR3 DNA reads TGTGCCAGCAGTCTATATGGACAGGGGCTCAGCAATCAGCCCCAGCATTTT. This gives the protein CASSLYGQGLSNQPQHF. V is TRBV28 and J is TRBJ1-5; 9 bases line up with TRBD1. Per germline, CDR1 MDHEN and CDR2 SYDVKM. J was trimmed by 1 base and V by 5 bases; bases with no gene match: 9. This CDR3 is built from 17 residues. The full variable domain, in which reference TRBV28 and TRBJ1-5 provide the parts outside the CDR3, is DVKVTQSSRYLVKRTGEKVFLECVQDMDHENMFWYRQDPGLGLRLIYFSYDVKMKEKGDIPEGYSVSREKKERFSLILESASTNQTSMYLCASSLYGQGLSNQPQHFGDGTRLSIL.

This chain links TRBV29-1 with TRBJ2-7; 9 positions match TRBD1. Unmatched junction bases numbered 8, after V lost 4 bases and J lost 1 base. The CDR3 runs 15 residues. Germline V lookup: CDR1 SQVTM, CDR2 ANQGSEA. CDR3 loop: CSVGSGQGMSYEQYF. CDR3 DNA: TGCAGCGTTGGATCGGGACAGGGAATGTCCTACGAGCAGTACTTC.

The genes are TRBV7-9 and TRBJ1-2; D uncertain. CDR1 and CDR2 from the germline V gene are SEHNR and FQNEAQ (reference sequence). Trimming stripped 0 bases from V and 5 bases from J, with 10 bases between. The CDR3 contains 14 residues. CDR3 region: CASSLAVSQYGYTF. The CDR3 nucleotides are TGTGCCAGCAGCTTAGCGGTTAGCCAGTATGGCTACACCTTC.

The CDR3 protein is CASSQRDTLNTEAFF. CDR3 in DNA: TGTGCCAGCAGCCAAAGGGACACTCTGAACACTGAAGCTTTCTTT. This chain links TRBV2 with TRBJ1-1; D might be TRBD1 (6 bases). This CDR3 region has 15 residues. CDR1 SNHLY and CDR2 FYNNEI come from the germline V gene. The V end lost 6 bases, the J end lost 0 bases, and 14 bases lay between the germline ends.

The chain joins TRBV7-9 to TRBJ2-7; 12 bases agree with TRBD2. The V gene end was trimmed by 5 bases and the J gene end by 2 bases; junction bases not matched to a gene: 10. The CDR3 covers 17 residues. In germline, CDR1 is SEHNR, CDR2 FQNEAQ (reference sequence). Here the CDR3 DNA reads TGTGCCAGCAGCCCCCAGGCCGCTAGCGGGAGGGCCTACGAGCAGTACTTC. Translation: CASSPQAASGRAYEQYF.

The chain employs TRBV5-4 and TRBJ1-2; D unresolved. V lost 1 base and J 0 bases, leaving 16 bases between the germline ends. The CDR3 has 17 amino acids. CDR1 SGHNT and CDR2 YYREEE come from the germline V gene (reference sequence). For the CDR3, the DNA is TGTGCCAGCAGCTTGTCAGCGAGCGCTATTTCTAACTATGGCTACACCTTC. Protein product: CASSLSASAISNYGYTF. The variable domain in full, with the rest retrieved from reference TRBV5-4 and TRBJ1-2, is ETGVTQSPTHLIKTRGQQVTLRCSSQSGHNTVSWYQQALGQGPQFIFQYYREEENGRGNFPPRFSGLQFPNYSSELNVNALELDDSALYLCASSLSASAISNYGYTFGSGTRLTVV.

Turning to this clone: Its ends do not fully match the called genes, so a read error is possible. The chain has TRBV5-1 and TRBJ2-3; 9 nucleotides align to TRBD2. Per the germline V gene, CDR1 is SGHRS and CDR2 is YFSETQ. This CDR3 spans 16 amino acids. CDR3 amino acids: CASSFLSGTSRDTQYF. The DNA of the CDR3 is TGCGCCAGCAGCTTCCTTTCCGGGACTAGCAGAGATACGCAGTATTTT. Looking up the rest from reference TRBV5-1 and TRBJ2-3 gives the full variable domain: KAGVTQTPRYLIKTRGQQVTLSCSPISGHRSVSWYQQTPGQGLQFLFEYFSETQRNKGNFPGRFSGRQFSNSRSEMNVSTLELGDSALYLCASSFLSGTSRDTQYFGPGTRLTVL.

This chain links TRBV11-2 with TRBJ2-7, with a possible D match to TRBD2 (5 bases). The CDR3 consists of 14 residues. Germline V gene lookup returns CDR1 SGHAT and CDR2 FQNNGV. V lost 1 base, J lost 3 bases, and 10 bases lay in between. Here the CDR3 DNA reads TGTGCCAGCAGCTTAGGTCGCGGGTACTACGAGCAGTACTTC. This codes for CASSLGRGYYEQYF.

Of note for this clone: The junction does not match germline at one end; this may be a read error. Other DNA sequences within the sample encode an identical CDR3. The chain uses TRBV27 and TRBJ1-2, with 10 bases aligning to TRBD1. The CDR3 consists of 17 residues. Germline V gene lookup returns CDR1 MNHEY and CDR2 SMNVEV (reference sequence). Here the CDR3 reads CASSPDRGVNYGYGYTF. The CDR3 coding sequence is TGCGCCAGCAGTCCGGACAGGGGGGTAAATTATGGCTATGGCTACACCTTC.

The chain uses TRBV18 and TRBJ2-1; 9 bases match TRBD2. CDR1 and CDR2 (germline): KGHSH, LQKENI. V was pared by 0 bases and J by 3 bases, with 3 bases of the junction left unmatched. The CDR3 spans 16 residues. The CDR3 nucleotides are TGTGCCAGCTCACCACCCCCAGCGGGAGGCTACAATGAGCAGTTCTTC. Its protein product is CASSPPPAGGYNEQFF.

V and J are TRBV27 and TRBJ2-3, with unresolved D. This CDR3 spans 13 amino acids. Germline values: CDR1 MNHEY, CDR2 SMNVEV (reference sequence). Trimming pared 2 bases from V and 2 bases from J, leaving 5 bases between. The CDR3 DNA is TGTGCCAGCAGTTTAGCGGCCACAGATACGCAGTATTTT. Its protein is CASSLAATDTQYF.

The chain uses TRBV30 and TRBJ2-1; 9 bases align to TRBD2. The germline V gene encodes CDR1 GTSNPN and CDR2 SVGIG (reference sequence). J lost 3 bases, V lost 0 bases, and 3 bases had no gene match. The CDR3 has 15 residues. This CDR3 is CAWSVLAGNYNEQFF. DNA for the CDR3: TGTGCCTGGAGTGTGCTAGCGGGAAACTACAATGAGCAGTTCTTC.

The chain joins TRBV28 to TRBJ2-3, with TRBD2 identical over 8 bases. V was clipped by 8 bases and J by 1 base; unmatched bases: 11. This CDR3 contains 16 residues. Germline CDR1 MDHEN, CDR2 SYDVKM. The DNA of the CDR3 is TGTGCCAGCCTCTTAAGCGGGAGATCCGGCACAGATACGCAGTATTTT. Translation gives CASLLSGRSGTDTQYF.

CDR3 residues: CASSSTPGLAGEGVQYF. CDR3 DNA: TGTGCCAGCAGCTCCACCCCGGGACTAGCGGGAGAAGGGGTGCAGTACTTC. The V gene is TRBV13, the J gene TRBJ2-7, with 14 bases lining up with TRBD2. Germline-derived CDR1 and CDR2 are PRHDT and FYEKMQ (reference sequence). After removal of 4 bases from V and 9 bases from J, the junction contained 14 bases not matched to a gene. The CDR3 runs 17 residues.

V is TRBV6-6 and J is TRBJ2-1; 14 nucleotides agree with TRBD2. V was clipped by 4 bases and J by 8 bases; unmatched bases: 4. The CDR3 contains 15 residues. Germline CDR1 and CDR2: MNHNY and SVGAGI (reference sequence). This CDR3 is CASSSPGLAGDEQFF. The CDR3 coding sequence is TGTGCCAGCAGTTCCCCGGGACTAGCGGGAGATGAGCAGTTCTTC.

The gene calls are TRBV7-9 and TRBJ2-3; 7 nucleotides match TRBD1. With V trimmed by 2 bases and J by 5 bases, 4 bases remained unmatched. The CDR3 has 14 residues. Germline V gene sequence: CDR1 SEHNR, CDR2 FQNEAQ (reference sequence). The CDR3 region has the DNA TGTGCCAGCAGCTTACAGGGGGATCAAGATACGCAGTATTTT. It specifies CASSLQGDQDTQYF.

The chain recombines TRBV7-6 with TRBJ2-3, with D maybe TRBD1 (6 bases). Deletions cut 4 bases from V and 6 bases from J, with 14 bases between. This CDR3 spans 14 amino acids. The germline V gene encodes CDR1 SGHVS and CDR2 FNYEAQ. CDR3 sequence: CASSWQGSMDTQYF. CDR3 coding DNA: TGTGCCAGCAGCTGGCAGGGGTCGATGGATACGCAGTATTTT.

A few counts support this clone. V gene TRBV29-1 combines with J gene TRBJ1-5; D perhaps matches TRBD1 (5 bases). Trimming took off 4 bases at V and 3 bases at J, with 7 bases between the two ends. Germline V gene lookup returns CDR1 SQVTM and CDR2 ANQGSEA. The CDR3 runs to 12 residues. The CDR3 loop reads CSVGQYNQPQHF. The CDR3 DNA reads as TGCAGCGTTGGACAGTACAATCAGCCCCAGCATTTT. Together with reference TRBV29-1 and TRBJ1-5, the CDR3 gives the full variable domain: SAVISQKPSRDICQRGTSLTIQCQVDSQVTMMFWYRQQPGQSLTLIATANQGSEATYESGFVIDKFPISRPNLTFSTLTVSNMSPEDSSIYLCSVGQYNQPQHFGDGTRLSIL.

CDR3 bases: TGTGCCATCAGTGAGACTTTAGCGGGACGGACCGGGCAGTACTTC. This encodes CAISETLAGRTGQYF. The chain joins TRBV10-3 to TRBJ2-7, with 8 bases that match TRBD2. Germline assignment: CDR1 ENHRY and CDR2 SYGVKD. J lost 9 bases, V lost 2 bases, and 12 bases had no gene match. The CDR3 spans 15 residues.

This chain connects TRBV5-1 to TRBJ2-5, with a possible D match to TRBD1 (5 bases). CDR3 length: 16 residues. The germline V gene encodes CDR1 SGHRS and CDR2 YFSETQ. The V end lost 6 bases, the J end lost 4 bases, and 22 bases lay between the germline ends. CDR3 DNA: TGCGCCAGCAACAGGTGGGCCCGAGTTGGCTCAGAGACCCAGTACTTC. Encoded protein: CASNRWARVGSETQYF.

The chain has TRBV6-5 and TRBJ2-2, with no clear D. V lost 8 bases, J lost 1 base, and 11 bases lay in between. Germline CDR1 is MNHEY and CDR2 is SVGAGI. This CDR3 region has 14 residues. The DNA for the CDR3 is TGTGCCAGCCAGATCAACCTGAACACCGGGGAGCTGTTTTTT. Translation: CASQINLNTGELFF.

The chain combines TRBV28 with TRBJ1-5, with unresolved D. V was trimmed by 3 bases and J by 7 bases, leaving 10 bases between them. The CDR3 has 13 residues. Germline V gene sequence: CDR1 MDHEN, CDR2 SYDVKM. The CDR3 here is CASSLRGLQPQHF. The CDR3 nucleotides are TGTGCCAGCAGTTTGCGGGGATTGCAGCCCCAGCATTTT.

The CDR3 nucleotides read TGTGCCAGCAGACAGGACAGCTCCTACAATGAGCAGTTCTTC. Its translation is CASRQDSSYNEQFF. The chain employs TRBV6-6 and TRBJ2-1; perhaps TRBD1 as D (6 bases). Trimming left V 6 bases short and J 0 bases short, with 9 bases between. Germline CDR1 is MNHNY and CDR2 is SVGAGI (reference sequence). This CDR3 region has 14 residues.

This chain joins TRBV7-9 and TRBJ2-7; 9 positions match TRBD2. The germline V gene has CDR1 SEHNR and CDR2 FQNEAQ (reference sequence). This CDR3 is built from 15 residues. Trimming cost V 6 bases and J 3 bases; bases outside gene matches: 9. Written as DNA, the CDR3 is TGTGCCAGCAGTTCCCGGCGGGGGGGACTCTACGAGCAGTACTTC. Translating it yields CASSSRRGGLYEQYF.

This chain joins TRBV7-9 and TRBJ1-5, with no clear D. This CDR3 contains 14 residues. V lost 7 bases, J lost 2 bases, and 12 bases lay in between. Per germline, CDR1 SEHNR and CDR2 FQNEAQ (reference sequence). CDR3 amino acids: CASTKGSGNQPQHF. The CDR3 DNA follows: TGTGCCAGCACAAAAGGGAGCGGCAATCAGCCCCAGCATTTT.

This chain joins TRBV10-2 and TRBJ2-3, with a weak D call TRBD2 (5 bases). This CDR3 spans 15 amino acids. Germline lookup yields CDR1 WSHSY and CDR2 SAAADI. Trimming removed 8 bases at V and 5 bases at J, with 20 bases between. The DNA for the CDR3 is TGCGCCAGCCCCTGCCCTTGGGAGAGAATAGATACGCAGTATTTT. Translating it yields CASPCPWERIDTQYF.

V is TRBV5-1 and J is TRBJ1-2; D unclear. CDR1 is SGHRS and CDR2 is YFSETQ in the germline V gene. There are 15 residues in the CDR3. Deletions cut 0 bases from V and 4 bases from J, with 13 bases between. CDR3 in amino acids: CASSLVGPPPYGYTF. In DNA form, the CDR3 reads TGCGCCAGCAGCTTGGTTGGGCCACCACCCTATGGCTACACCTTC. The whole variable domain, remainder taken from reference TRBV5-1 and TRBJ1-2, is KAGVTQTPRYLIKTRGQQVTLSCSPISGHRSVSWYQQTPGQGLQFLFEYFSETQRNKGNFPGRFSGRQFSNSRSEMNVSTLELGDSALYLCASSLVGPPPYGYTFGSGTRLTVV.